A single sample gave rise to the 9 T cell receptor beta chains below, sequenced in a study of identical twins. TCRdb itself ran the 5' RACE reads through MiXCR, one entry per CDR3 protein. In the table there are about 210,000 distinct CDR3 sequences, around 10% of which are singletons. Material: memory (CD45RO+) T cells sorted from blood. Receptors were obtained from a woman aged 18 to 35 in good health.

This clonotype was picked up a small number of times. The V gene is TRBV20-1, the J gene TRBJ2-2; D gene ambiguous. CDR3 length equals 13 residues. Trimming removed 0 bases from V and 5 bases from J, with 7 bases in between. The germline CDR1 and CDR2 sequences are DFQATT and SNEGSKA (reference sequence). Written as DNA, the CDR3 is TGCAGTGCTAGAGACACCGTGACCGGGGAGCTGTTTTTT. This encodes CSARDTVTGELFF.

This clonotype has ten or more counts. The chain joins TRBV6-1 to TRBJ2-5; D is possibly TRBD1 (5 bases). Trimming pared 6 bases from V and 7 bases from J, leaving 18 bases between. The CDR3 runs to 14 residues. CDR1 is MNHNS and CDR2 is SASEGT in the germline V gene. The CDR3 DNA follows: TGTGCCAGCAGGGCTTCGGACAATGTTAGGACCCAGTACTTC. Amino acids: CASRASDNVRTQYF.

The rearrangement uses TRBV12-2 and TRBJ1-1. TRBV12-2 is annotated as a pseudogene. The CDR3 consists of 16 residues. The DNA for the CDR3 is TGTGCAAGTCGCCCACCCCATTTATTAGGGAACACTGAAGCTTTCTTT. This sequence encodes CASRPPHLLGNTEAFF.

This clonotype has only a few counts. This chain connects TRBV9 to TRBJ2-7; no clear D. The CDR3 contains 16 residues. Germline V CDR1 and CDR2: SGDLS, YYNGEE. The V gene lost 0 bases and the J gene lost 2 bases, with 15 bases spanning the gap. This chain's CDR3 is CASSVGGSPWTYEQYF. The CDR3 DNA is TGTGCCAGCAGCGTAGGTGGCAGCCCTTGGACCTACGAGCAGTACTTC.

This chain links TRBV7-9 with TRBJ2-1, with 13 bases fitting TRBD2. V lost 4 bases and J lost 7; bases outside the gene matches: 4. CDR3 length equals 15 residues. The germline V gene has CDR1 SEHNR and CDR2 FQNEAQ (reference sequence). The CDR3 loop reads CASSYTSGRGNEQFF. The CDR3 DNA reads TGTGCCAGCAGCTATACTAGCGGGAGGGGGAATGAGCAGTTCTTC.

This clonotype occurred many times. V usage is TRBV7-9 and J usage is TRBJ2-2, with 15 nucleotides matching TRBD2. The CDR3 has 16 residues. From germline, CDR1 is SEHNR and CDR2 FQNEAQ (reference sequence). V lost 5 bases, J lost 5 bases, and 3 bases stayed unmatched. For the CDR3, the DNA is TGTGCCAGCAGCCGGACTAGCGGGGGGGATACCGGGGAGCTGTTTTTT. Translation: CASSRTSGGDTGELFF. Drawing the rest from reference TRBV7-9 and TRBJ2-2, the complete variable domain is DTGVSQNPRHKITKRGQNVTFRCDPISEHNRLYWYRQTLGQGPEFLTYFQNEAQLEKSRLLSDRFSAERPKGSFSTLEIQRTEQGDSAMYLCASSRTSGGDTGELFFGEGSRLTVL.

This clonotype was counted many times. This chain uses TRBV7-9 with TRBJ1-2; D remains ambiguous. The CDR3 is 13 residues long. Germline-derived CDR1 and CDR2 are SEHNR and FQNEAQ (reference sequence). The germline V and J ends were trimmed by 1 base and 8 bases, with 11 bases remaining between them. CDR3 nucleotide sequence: TGTGCCAGCAGCTTAGGTCTTCTATTCGGCTACACCTTC. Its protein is CASSLGLLFGYTF.

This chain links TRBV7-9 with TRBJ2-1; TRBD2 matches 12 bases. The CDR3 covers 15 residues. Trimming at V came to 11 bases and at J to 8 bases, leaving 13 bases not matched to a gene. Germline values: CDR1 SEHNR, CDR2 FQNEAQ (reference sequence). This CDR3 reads CAGNLAGGEFDEQFF. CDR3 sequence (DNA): TGTGCCGGCAACCTAGCGGGGGGGGAATTCGATGAGCAGTTCTTC.

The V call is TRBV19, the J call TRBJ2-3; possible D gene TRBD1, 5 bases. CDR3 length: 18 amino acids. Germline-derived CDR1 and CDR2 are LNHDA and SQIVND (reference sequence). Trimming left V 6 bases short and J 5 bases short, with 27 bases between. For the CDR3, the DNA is TGTGCCAGTAGCACCCTTTTGACCCGGACAAGTCAGAAAGATACGCAGTATTTT. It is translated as CASSTLLTRTSQKDTQYF. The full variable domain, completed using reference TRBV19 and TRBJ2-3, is DGGITQSPKYLFRKEGQNVTLSCEQNLNHDAMYWYRQDPGQGLRLIYYSQIVNDFQKGDIAEGYSVSREKKESFPLTVTSAQKNPTAFYLCASSTLLTRTSQKDTQYFGPGTRLTVL.